Presented here are 23 T cell receptor beta chains from one specimen sequenced in a study of blood T cell repertoires in COVID-19. The assay was immunoSEQ multiplex PCR, and TCRdb's table has in-frame clones only and misses some. The data contain over 200,000 clones, 86% of them singletons. Material for sequencing was PBMCs or T cells enriched from blood (not recorded which). The receptor source for this set is a man younger than 35 who had recovered from COVID-19.

The sample holds one count of this clone. This chain connects TRBV2 to TRBJ2-7; 10 bases are a match to TRBD2. CDR1 SNHLY and CDR2 FYNNEI come from the germline V gene. The CDR3 spans 15 residues. Germline trimming cut 4 bases from V and 5 bases from J; bases unmatched to any gene: 8. This CDR3 is CASSVGLAGAHEQYF. The CDR3 nucleotides read TGTGCCAGCAGTGTGGGGCTAGCGGGGGCCCACGAGCAGTACTTC.

In nucleotides, the CDR3 is TGCGCCAGCAGCCAAGATCTGGGGGGTGGAGGAACAGATACGCAGTATTTT. Its translation: CASSQDLGGGGTDTQYF. The rearrangement joins TRBV4-1 to TRBJ2-3, with D possibly being TRBD2 (6 bases). Germline V CDR1 and CDR2: MGHRA, YSYEKL. Trimming removed 0 bases at V and 3 bases at J, with 16 bases between. The length of the CDR3 is 17 residues.

The V gene is TRBV18, the J gene TRBJ2-1; 8 bases fit TRBD2. The CDR3 spans 16 residues. Germline loops: CDR1 KGHSH, CDR2 LQKENI. With V trimmed by 3 bases and J by 1 base, 5 bases remained unmatched. DNA for the CDR3: TGTGCCAGCTCACCGTTTAGCGGGGAGTCCTACAATGAGCAGTTCTTC. This sequence encodes CASSPFSGESYNEQFF.

The chain uses TRBV9 and TRBJ2-1; TRBD2 matches 10 bases. The CDR3 totals 16 residues. V lost 3 bases to trimming and J lost 5 bases; unmatched junction nucleotides: 8. Germline lookup yields CDR1 SGDLS and CDR2 YYNGEE. CDR3 DNA sequence: TGTGCCAGCAGCGCCAATCCTAGCGGGAGTCACAATGAGCAGTTCTTC. Protein sequence: CASSANPSGSHNEQFF.

The V gene is TRBV4-2, the J gene TRBJ2-1, with 12 bases that match TRBD2. CDR3 length equals 19 residues. V dropped 5 bases and J dropped 0; count of bases not matched to a gene: 11. Germline V gene lookup returns CDR1 LGHNA and CDR2 YNFKEQ. The CDR3 sequence is CASSLTTSGGKSSYNEQFF. As DNA, the CDR3 is TGTGCCAGCAGCTTAACGACTAGCGGGGGAAAAAGCTCCTACAATGAGCAGTTCTTC.

The rearrangement uses TRBV7-9 and TRBJ2-1, with a weak D call TRBD2 (8 bases). This CDR3 region has 13 residues. Trimming left V 5 bases short and J 15 bases short, with 20 bases between. Germline V lookup: CDR1 SEHNR, CDR2 FQNEAQ (reference sequence). CDR3 sequence: CASSPGGGLAAFF. The CDR3 nucleotides read TGTGCCAGCAGCCCAGGGGGTGGACTAGCTGCGTTCTTC.

The chain recombines TRBV12-3 or TRBV12-4 with TRBJ1-4; no definite D call. Trimming took 6 bases from V and 8 from J, leaving 10 bases between them. The CDR3 contains 12 residues. In DNA, the CDR3 is TGTGCCAGCAGCACGGTGGAGGAAAAACTGTTTTTT. This translates into CASSTVEEKLFF.

The CDR3 coding sequence is TGTGCCAGCAGTTTATCTCAAGGGAGGGCTGAAGCTTTCTTT. It codes for CASSLSQGRAEAFF. This chain connects TRBV27 to TRBJ1-1, with no clear D. Trimming cost V 0 bases and J 6 bases, with 11 bases left between them. CDR3 length: 14 amino acids. Germline-derived CDR1 and CDR2 are MNHEY and SMNVEV (reference sequence).

The V and J genes are TRBV2 and TRBJ1-1; 10 nucleotides match TRBD1. The germline gives CDR1 SNHLY, CDR2 FYNNEI. After removal of 5 bases from V and 3 bases from J, the junction contained 3 bases not matched to a gene. The CDR3 length is 14 residues. CDR3 sequence: CASSSTGGYTEAFF. The CDR3 region has the DNA TGTGCCAGCAGTTCGACAGGGGGCTACACTGAAGCTTTCTTT.

This CDR3 is CASSPRDFAYEQYF. The CDR3 coding sequence is TGTGCCAGCAGTCCCCGGGACTTTGCCTACGAGCAGTACTTC. This chain links TRBV28 with TRBJ2-7; tentatively, D is TRBD2 (6 bases). The CDR3 is 14 residues long. The V end lost 5 bases, the J end lost 2 bases, and 13 bases lay between the germline ends. Germline CDR1 MDHEN, CDR2 SYDVKM.

The chain recombines TRBV28 with TRBJ1-5; TRBD1 agrees at 8 bases. The CDR3 is 16 amino acids. The V gene's germline CDR1 is MDHEN and CDR2 SYDVKM. J gave up 2 bases and V 11 bases, and 14 bases lay outside the gene matches. In DNA form, the CDR3 reads TGTGCCGGAAAAAAGACAGGGGTGGGACGCAATCAGCCCCAGCATTTT. Residues: CAGKKTGVGRNQPQHF.

The rearrangement joins TRBV9 to TRBJ2-1, with 13 bases matching TRBD2. Losses at the gene ends were 4 bases for V and 1 base for J; bases not matched to a gene: 8. Germline values: CDR1 SGDLS, CDR2 YYNGEE. The CDR3 is 18 residues long. CDR3 DNA sequence: TGTGCCAGCAGCCCCGGACTAGCGGGAGATGGGTCCTACAATGAGCAGTTCTTC. Protein: CASSPGLAGDGSYNEQFF.

This clone was seen only a few times. Other DNA sequences from this sample encode an identical CDR3 as well. This rearrangement joins TRBV5-1 to TRBJ1-5; TRBD1 aligns across 8 bases. The germline V gene has CDR1 SGHRS and CDR2 YFSETQ. Trimming at V came to 3 bases and at J to 4 bases, leaving 3 bases not matched to a gene. There are 14 residues in the CDR3. The CDR3 here is CASSSTGGNQPQHF. The CDR3 DNA sequence: TGCGCCAGCAGCTCCACAGGGGGGAATCAGCCCCAGCATTTT. Looking up the rest from reference TRBV5-1 and TRBJ1-5 gives the full variable domain: KAGVTQTPRYLIKTRGQQVTLSCSPISGHRSVSWYQQTPGQGLQFLFEYFSETQRNKGNFPGRFSGRQFSNSRSEMNVSTLELGDSALYLCASSSTGGNQPQHFGDGTRLSIL.

CDR3 coding DNA: TGTGCCAGCAGCTTCCTACAGGGATCTAGCACTGAAGCTTTCTTT. It translates to CASSFLQGSSTEAFF. The rearrangement joins TRBV7-3 to TRBJ1-1; D is possibly TRBD1 (6 bases). CDR1 is SGHTA, CDR2 FQGTGA, per germline. There are 15 residues in the CDR3. V lost 3 bases to trimming and J lost 4 bases, with 15 bases between them.

This clone was seen more than once but under ten times. The junction and the germline gene differ at one end; a read error may be behind it. The chain is built from TRBV7-7 and TRBJ2-3, with 7 nucleotides matching TRBD2. Per germline, CDR1 SSHAT and CDR2 FNYEAQ (reference sequence). There are 15 residues in the CDR3. The DNA for the CDR3 is TGTGCTAGCAGCCCCGGGGGGAGTGGCACAGATACGCAGTATTTT. This encodes CASSPGGSGTDTQYF.

This sequence joins TRBV3-1 (or the pseudogene TRBV3-2) and TRBJ1-2; tentatively, D is TRBD1 (5 bases). Germline lookup yields CDR1 LGHDT and CDR2 YNNKEL (reference sequence). The CDR3 sequence is 14 residues long. V lost 1 base and J lost 8, with 14 bases in between. The chain's CDR3 is CASSQGTSRGGYTF. In DNA form, the CDR3 reads TGTGCCAGCAGCCAAGGGACTTCCCGGGGGGGCTACACCTTC.

The V call is TRBV6-5, the J call TRBJ2-2; D is possibly TRBD2 (6 bases). CDR3 length: 16 residues. Germline CDR1 reads MNHEY; CDR2 reads SVGAGI. The V gene lost 2 bases and the J gene lost 9 bases, with 19 bases spanning the gap. The CDR3: CASSYDSGPGNRELFF. CDR3 bases: TGTGCCAGCAGTTACGATAGCGGACCAGGGAACCGGGAGCTGTTTTTT.

This CDR3 reads CASSLVGANTGELFF. CDR3 nucleotides: TGCGCCAGCAGCTTGGTCGGGGCGAACACCGGGGAGCTGTTTTTT. This chain joins TRBV5-1 and TRBJ2-2; D is perhaps TRBD2 (5 bases). Germline V CDR1 and CDR2: SGHRS, YFSETQ. This CDR3 has 15 residues. Trimming took 0 bases from V and 0 from J, leaving 6 bases between them.

The chain links TRBV13 to TRBJ2-7; TRBD2 matches at 8 bases. V lost 5 bases to trimming and J lost 0 bases; unmatched junction nucleotides: 9. Germline CDR1 reads PRHDT; CDR2 reads FYEKMQ (reference sequence). The CDR3 spans 16 residues. The chain's CDR3 is CASSQPSGGLSYEQYF. DNA for the CDR3: TGTGCCAGCAGCCAGCCCAGCGGGGGCCTCTCCTACGAGCAGTACTTC.

The chain combines TRBV7-8 with TRBJ2-7; 10 nucleotides line up with TRBD2. This CDR3 region has 16 residues. After removal of 4 bases from V and 2 bases from J, the junction contained 8 bases not matched to a gene. CDR1 and CDR2 (germline): SGHVS, FQNEAQ. The DNA of the CDR3 is TGTGCCAGCAGCTGGGCAGGGACTAGCGACCCCTACGAGCAGTACTTC. Protein sequence: CASSWAGTSDPYEQYF.

The chain links TRBV19 to TRBJ2-2; 8 positions agree with TRBD1. V shed 3 bases and J 1 base; nucleotides not matched to a gene: 1. CDR1 and CDR2 (germline): LNHDA, SQIVND (reference sequence). The CDR3 is 15 residues long. In nucleotides, the CDR3 is TGTGCCAGTAGTATTGGACAGGGGAACACCGGGGAGCTGTTTTTT. It encodes CASSIGQGNTGELFF.

The CDR3 DNA is TGCGCCAGCAGCCAAGAGCCAGCAGGGGGGTATGGCTACACCTTC. Encoded protein: CASSQEPAGGYGYTF. The J gene is TRBJ1-2, the V gene TRBV4-1; 7 bases align to TRBD1. This CDR3 spans 15 amino acids. The V and J ends lost 0 bases and 5 bases, in that order; junction bases with no gene match: 6. In germline, CDR1 is MGHRA, CDR2 YSYEKL.

CDR3 amino acids: CASSLGFRVGRNEKLFF. Here the CDR3 DNA reads TGTGCCAGCAGTTTAGGATTTAGAGTGGGGCGGAATGAAAAACTGTTTTTT. The chain couples TRBV28 to TRBJ1-4, with a tentative D call TRBD1 (5 bases). V lost 2 bases, J lost 5 bases, and 18 bases lay in between. This CDR3 is built from 17 residues. CDR1 is MDHEN and CDR2 is SYDVKM in the germline V gene.